One and the same sample provided the 25 T cell receptor beta chains below, sequenced in a study of blood T cell repertoires in COVID-19 (dated by TCRdb to the early 2020s). Library construction relied on the immunoSEQ multiplex PCR assay. TCRdb provides this immuneACCESS table in a form limited to in-frame rearrangements. Some clones are lacking; in checked studies, under half of them reflect an unresolved V gene, and why the rest are absent is not known. Present in this sample are 150,000 to 200,000 clones, around 82% of which were seen just once. The top ten clonotypes cover less than 3% of the sample. Sequencing was carried out using peripheral blood. Receptors were obtained from a human donor with acute or convalescent COVID-19. The donor label of this sample is uncertain.

The sample holds one count of this clone. The rearrangement joins TRBV29-1 to TRBJ1-1; the match to TRBD1 covers 9 bases. V dropped 6 bases and J dropped 5; count of bases not matched to a gene: 10. CDR1 is SQVTM and CDR2 is ANQGSEA in the germline V gene. The CDR3 is 14 amino acids. The CDR3 DNA sequence: TGCAGCGTGAACGAACAGGGGGCTGGGACTGAAGCTTTCTTT. Residues: CSVNEQGAGTEAFF.

This clone was picked up a small number of times. The chain is built from TRBV7-8 and TRBJ1-2, with 8 positions matching TRBD1. This CDR3 is 15 amino acids long. V was clipped by 2 bases and J by 8 bases; unmatched bases: 10. Germline assignment: CDR1 SGHVS and CDR2 FQNEAQ. DNA for the CDR3: TGTGCCAGCAGCTTAAGGGGACAGGCCTACAAGGGCTACACCTTC. Translation gives CASSLRGQAYKGYTF. Complete variable domain (other parts from reference TRBV7-8 and TRBJ1-2): GAGVSQSPRYKVAKRGQDVALRCDPISGHVSLFWYQQALGQGPEFLTYFQNEAQLDKSGLPSDRFFAERPEGSVSTLKIQRTQQEDSAVYLCASSLRGQAYKGYTFGSGTRLTVV.

The genes are TRBV14 and TRBJ1-4; no clear D. This CDR3 has 13 amino acids. CDR1 SGHDN and CDR2 FVKESK come from the germline V gene. The V and J ends lost 0 bases and 11 bases respectively, with 10 bases between them. This CDR3 reads CASSQEEGRKLFF. The CDR3 DNA is TGTGCCAGCAGCCAAGAGGAAGGGAGGAAACTGTTTTTT.

The rearrangement links TRBV5-1 to TRBJ1-2; TRBD1 aligns across 8 bases. Per germline, CDR1 SGHRS and CDR2 YFSETQ. This CDR3 is built from 17 residues. Unmatched junction bases numbered 14, after V lost 4 bases and J lost 3 bases. The CDR3 reads CASSAGQGTVRDYGYTF. The DNA of the CDR3 is TGCGCCAGCAGCGCTGGACAGGGAACAGTCAGAGACTATGGCTACACCTTC.

The V call is TRBV10-3, the J call TRBJ2-3, with 9 bases fitting TRBD1. Germline assignment: CDR1 ENHRY and CDR2 SYGVKD. Trimming at V came to 8 bases and at J to 4 bases, leaving 7 bases not matched to a gene. The CDR3 extends over 14 amino acids. The CDR3 sequence is CAIQQGARADTQYF. CDR3 nucleotide sequence: TGTGCCATCCAACAGGGGGCGCGGGCAGATACGCAGTATTTT.

This chain uses TRBV2 with TRBJ2-7; D unclear. The CDR3 covers 12 residues. V was trimmed by 3 bases and J by 4 bases, leaving 7 bases between them. Per germline, CDR1 SNHLY and CDR2 FYNNEI. CDR3 in amino acids: CASSDQVYEQYF. In DNA form, the CDR3 reads TGTGCCAGCAGTGATCAGGTATACGAGCAGTACTTC.

This clone was observed a single time. The chain is built from TRBV5-1 and TRBJ1-4; tentative D call: TRBD1 (6 bases). The germline gives CDR1 SGHRS, CDR2 YFSETQ. V was trimmed by 0 bases and J by 5 bases, leaving 14 bases between them. The CDR3 runs 16 residues. CDR3: CASSLGQANINEKLFF. CDR3 in DNA: TGCGCCAGCAGCTTGGGACAGGCTAATATAAATGAAAAACTGTTTTTT.

The chain joins TRBV5-1 to TRBJ1-5, with D possibly matching TRBD1 (6 bases). The ends were cut back, 0 bases at V and 2 bases at J, with 12 bases in the middle. CDR1 is SGHRS, CDR2 YFSETQ, per germline. The CDR3 consists of 16 residues. CDR3 nucleotides: TGCGCCAGCAGCTTGGGGGCAGGGGAAGGCAATCAGCCCCAGCATTTT. Translated: CASSLGAGEGNQPQHF.

This chain connects TRBV5-4 to TRBJ2-1, with 7 nucleotides matching TRBD2. The CDR3 consists of 16 residues. J was trimmed by 7 bases and V by 1 base; bases with no gene match: 11. The germline gives CDR1 SGHNT, CDR2 YYREEE (reference sequence). This CDR3 is CASSLSAGVGGNEQFF. CDR3 DNA: TGTGCCAGCAGCTTGTCGGCGGGAGTGGGCGGGAATGAGCAGTTCTTC.

This chain connects TRBV7-9 to TRBJ1-2; D remains ambiguous. Germline CDR1 reads SEHNR; CDR2 reads FQNEAQ (reference sequence). This CDR3 contains 12 residues. V lost 5 bases, J lost 2 bases, and 6 bases lay in between. The CDR3 coding sequence is TGTGCCAGCAGCCACAACAACTATGGCTACACCTTC. Its translation is CASSHNNYGYTF. The full variable domain, rest sourced from reference TRBV7-9 and TRBJ1-2, is DTGVSQNPRHKITKRGQNVTFRCDPISEHNRLYWYRQTLGQGPEFLTYFQNEAQLEKSRLLSDRFSAERPKGSFSTLEIQRTEQGDSAMYLCASSHNNYGYTFGSGTRLTVV.

V gene TRBV19 combines with J gene TRBJ2-7, with D unclear. V was clipped by 7 bases and J by 2 bases, with 18 bases between them. CDR3 size: 15 residues. Looked up from germline, CDR1 is LNHDA and CDR2 is SQIVND (reference sequence). The chain's CDR3 is CASTLSGSETYEQYF. CDR3 DNA: TGTGCCAGTACTCTCTCTGGCAGCGAGACCTACGAGCAGTACTTC.

V gene TRBV4-1 combines with J gene TRBJ1-2; D is unresolved. The ends were cut back, 5 bases at V and 7 bases at J, with 11 bases in the middle. The CDR3 runs 12 residues. In germline, CDR1 is MGHRA, CDR2 YSYEKL. The CDR3 loop reads CASSSPFGGYTF. DNA for the CDR3: TGCGCCAGCAGCTCTCCCTTCGGTGGCTACACCTTC.

V usage is TRBV12-3 or TRBV12-4 and J usage is TRBJ1-3, with D unresolved. The CDR3 is 10 amino acids. Trimming took 8 bases from V and 4 from J, leaving 3 bases between them. The CDR3 region has the DNA TGTGCCAGCCAGGGAAACACCATATATTTT. Its translation: CASQGNTIYF.

This clone appeared a single time. This chain uses TRBV21-1 with TRBJ1-2; TRBD1, the D gene given by the table, was not confirmed from the DNA. TRBV21-1 is reported as a pseudogene. The CDR3 is 12 residues long. The CDR3 loop is CATRDRRYGYTF. For the CDR3, the DNA is TGTGCCACCAGGGACAGGAGGTATGGCTACACCTTC.

This clone was seen a single time. The chain carries TRBV7-2 and TRBJ1-5, with D possibly TRBD1 on 5 matching bases. V dropped 1 base and J dropped 3 bases, with 7 bases sitting between them. This CDR3 has 14 residues. CDR1 is SGHTA, CDR2 FQGNSA, per germline. This CDR3 is CASSLETVNQPQHF. CDR3 sequence (DNA): TGTGCCAGCAGCTTAGAGACAGTCAATCAGCCCCAGCATTTT.

V and J are TRBV19 and TRBJ2-1; D is unresolved. The CDR3 is 13 amino acids. Germline CDR1 reads LNHDA; CDR2 reads SQIVND (reference sequence). Trimming took 0 bases from V and 14 from J, leaving 14 bases between them. DNA of the CDR3: TGTGCCAGTAGTATAGAACGCCAGGCTCACAAGTTCTTC. This gives the protein CASSIERQAHKFF.

The CDR3 DNA sequence: TGTGCCAGCAGCCAGGACAGGGAGAATTCACCCCTCCACTTT. It translates to CASSQDRENSPLHF. The chain links TRBV6-5 to TRBJ1-6; 8 nucleotides match TRBD1. Losses at the gene ends were 6 bases for V and 7 bases for J; bases not matched to a gene: 5. The CDR3 runs to 14 residues. Germline V gene sequence: CDR1 MNHEY, CDR2 SVGAGI.

The V call is TRBV5-1, the J call TRBJ2-3; 9 nucleotides line up with TRBD1. Germline values: CDR1 SGHRS, CDR2 YFSETQ. Trimming took 5 bases from V and 4 from J; bases not matched to a gene: 8. The CDR3 is made up of 15 amino acids. The CDR3 DNA sequence: TGCGCCAGCAGGCTCCGGGACAGGGTGTCAGATACGCAGTATTTT. Encoded protein: CASRLRDRVSDTQYF. Supplemented by reference TRBV5-1 and TRBJ2-3, the full variable domain reads KAGVTQTPRYLIKTRGQQVTLSCSPISGHRSVSWYQQTPGQGLQFLFEYFSETQRNKGNFPGRFSGRQFSNSRSEMNVSTLELGDSALYLCASRLRDRVSDTQYFGPGTRLTVL.

V and J are TRBV19 and TRBJ1-5; no clear D. The ends were cut back, 4 bases at V and 1 base at J, with 5 bases in the middle. Germline V gene data show CDR1 as LNHDA and CDR2 as SQIVND (reference sequence). This CDR3 is built from 13 residues. CDR3 in amino acids: CASSKQSNQPQHF. In DNA, the CDR3 is TGTGCCAGTAGTAAACAAAGCAATCAGCCCCAGCATTTT.

V and J are TRBV12-3 or TRBV12-4 and TRBJ2-7; 8 bases fit TRBD1. CDR3 length equals 13 residues. V was clipped by 5 bases and J by 4 bases; unmatched bases: 4. CDR3 nucleotides: TGTGCCAGCAGTAGAGACAGGGGTTACGAGCAGTACTTC. This sequence encodes CASSRDRGYEQYF.

V and J are TRBV9 and TRBJ2-7, with 14 bases identical to TRBD2. The CDR3 is made up of 17 amino acids. Germline CDR1 SGDLS, CDR2 YYNGEE. The trim removed 0 bases at V and 6 bases at J, leaving 8 bases unmatched. For the CDR3, the DNA is TGTGCCAGCAGCGTAGAGCCCGGGGGACTAGCGGGGGTCGAGCAGTACTTC. Translation gives CASSVEPGGLAGVEQYF.

The V call is TRBV5-6, the J call TRBJ2-7, with a weak D call TRBD1 (6 bases). CDR1 is SGHDT and CDR2 is YYEEEE in the germline V gene. The CDR3 covers 12 residues. Trimming removed 4 bases from V and 4 bases from J, with 9 bases in between. The CDR3 is CASSTDRYEQYF. In nucleotides, the CDR3 is TGTGCCAGCAGCACGGACAGATACGAGCAGTACTTC.

This clone has more than one count but fewer than ten. The chain employs TRBV6-6 and TRBJ1-5; 7 nucleotides agree with TRBD1. J lost 3 bases, V lost 7 bases, and 9 bases had no gene match. Germline loops: CDR1 MNHNY, CDR2 SVGAGI (reference sequence). The CDR3 extends over 15 amino acids. The CDR3 sequence is CASIPRGSYNQPQHF. CDR3 in DNA: TGTGCCAGCATTCCCAGGGGGTCCTACAATCAGCCCCAGCATTTT.

This chain joins TRBV2 and TRBJ2-5; 9 bases are shared with TRBD1. Losses at the gene ends were 3 bases for V and 3 bases for J; bases not matched to a gene: 8. This CDR3 has 16 residues. Germline CDR1 SNHLY, CDR2 FYNNEI. The CDR3 DNA reads as TGTGCCAGCAGTGACCAAACGACAGGGGGGGAAGAGACCCAGTACTTC. The encoded protein is CASSDQTTGGEETQYF.

V and J are TRBV5-1 and TRBJ2-5; 15 bases agree with TRBD2. With 4 bases clipped from V and 5 bases from J, the junction kept 6 bases outside the gene matches. Germline-derived CDR1 and CDR2 are SGHRS and YFSETQ. CDR3 length equals 16 residues. This CDR3 reads CASSGGTSGRLETQYF. The DNA of the CDR3 is TGCGCCAGCAGCGGGGGGACTAGCGGGAGGCTGGAGACCCAGTACTTC.